This T cell receptor beta chain came from a study of CD8 T cells in ankylosing spondylitis. General study points: In ankylosing spondylitis blood, a motif of eight highly homologous TCR beta variants appeared characteristic.

Construction of TCR beta libraries was performed using quantitative 5'-RACE with molecular barcodes. TCRdb itself ran the 5' RACE reads through MiXCR, one entry per CDR3 protein. Of roughly 440,000 distinct CDR3 sequences listed, under 20% are singletons. Germline V gene lookup returns CDR1 MNHEY and CDR2 SVGEGT. V lost 5 bases, J lost 0 bases, and 20 bases lay in between. The CDR3 length is 18 residues. This clonotype occurred a few times. Its antigen is currently unknown. This chain uses TRBV6-2 or TRBV6-3 with TRBJ1-5; possibly TRBD1 for D (6 bases). This clonotype was sampled from a male donor with ankylosing spondylitis. Sequencing was performed on blood, either unsorted or a sorted T cell fraction (not recorded which). CDR3 sequence: CASSGIRGLGNSNQPQHF. CDR3 nucleotides: TGTGCCAGCAGTGGGATCAGGGGCCTCGGGAATAGCAATCAGCCCCAGCATTTT.